There are a few counts of the clone carrying this T cell receptor (beta chain). No antigen is known for it. Random hexamers were used to reverse transcribe the RNA input (roughly 0.5 to 1 ug). TCRdb re-derived calls from the immunoSEQ multiplex PCR reads in MiXCR, one entry per CDR3 protein. The table shows more than 200,000 distinct CDR3 sequences, with about 94% occurring only once. This entry is derived from a study of CD8 T cells in Susac syndrome. On the study more broadly: Patients with Susac syndrome were therapy-naive, on corticosteroids, or on intravenous immunoglobulin alone at the time that blood was drawn. The study's findings and limits: TCR sequencing and HLA analysis covered a relatively small number of individuals.

Germline V CDR1 and CDR2: LGHDT, YNNKEL (reference sequence). Trimming pared 0 bases from V and 5 bases from J, leaving 7 bases between. The CDR3 consists of 13 residues. The V gene is TRBV3-1, the J gene TRBJ1-1; D possibly corresponds to TRBD1 (5 bases). Sequences were obtained from CD4+ T cells from PBMCs. The TCR comes from a human donor with Susac syndrome. CDR3 sequence reads: CASSQEGGTEAFF. The CDR3 DNA sequence: TGTGCCAGCAGCCAAGAGGGGGGGACTGAAGCTTTCTTT.